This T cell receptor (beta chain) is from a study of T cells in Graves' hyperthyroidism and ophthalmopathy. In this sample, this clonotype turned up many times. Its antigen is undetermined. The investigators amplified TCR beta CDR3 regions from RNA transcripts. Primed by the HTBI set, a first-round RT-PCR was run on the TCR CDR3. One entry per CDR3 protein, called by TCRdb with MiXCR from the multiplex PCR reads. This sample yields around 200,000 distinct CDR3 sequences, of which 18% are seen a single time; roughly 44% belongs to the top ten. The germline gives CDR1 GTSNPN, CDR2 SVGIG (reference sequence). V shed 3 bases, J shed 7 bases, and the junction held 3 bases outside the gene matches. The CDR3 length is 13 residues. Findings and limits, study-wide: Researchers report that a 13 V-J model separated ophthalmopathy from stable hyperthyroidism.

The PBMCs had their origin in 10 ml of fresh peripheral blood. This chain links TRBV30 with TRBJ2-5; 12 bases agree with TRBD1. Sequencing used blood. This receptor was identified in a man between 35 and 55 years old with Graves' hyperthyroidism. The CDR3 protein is CAWSEGQGATQYF. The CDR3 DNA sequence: TGTGCCTGGAGCGAGGGACAGGGGGCGACCCAGTACTTC.